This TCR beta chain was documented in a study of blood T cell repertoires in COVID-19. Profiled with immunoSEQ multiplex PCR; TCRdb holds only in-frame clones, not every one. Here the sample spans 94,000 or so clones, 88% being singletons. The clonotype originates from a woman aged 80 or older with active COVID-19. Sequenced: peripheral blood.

The CDR3 bases are TGTGCCACCAGTGATGTTGGCAGGCCCAGCGGGGAGCTGTTTTTT. It yields the protein CATSDVGRPSGELFF. The genes are TRBV24-1 and TRBJ2-2; D gene uncertain. Germline V gene lookup returns CDR1 KGHDR and CDR2 SFDVKD. Trimming shortened V by 3 bases and J by 7 bases, and 14 bases separated the two germline ends. The CDR3 is 15 residues long.